This T cell receptor beta chain was sequenced for a study of cytomegalovirus exposure and HLA in healthy donors. CDR3 length: 15 amino acids. CDR1 and CDR2 from the germline V gene are SGHRS and YFSETQ. After removal of 4 bases from V and 1 base from J, the junction contained 6 bases not matched to a gene. Comments on this clone: The antigen is unknown.

Findings of the study overall: Reported results showed that the classifier diagnosed cytomegalovirus status with high specificity and sensitivity.

Some clones are missing from TCRdb's copy, which holds only in-frame ones; the method was immunoSEQ multiplex PCR. Of 100,000 to 150,000 clones in the sample, roughly 95% are singletons; the top ten hold 1.7%. This TCR came from a man between 18 and 29 years old in good health and CMV-seronegative. The chain joins TRBV5-1 to TRBJ1-1; TRBD1 matches at 8 bases. Sequencing was performed on PBMCs. The CDR3 region is CASSKLGTGNTEAFF. The CDR3 coding sequence is TGCGCCAGCAGCAAACTAGGGACAGGGAACACTGAAGCTTTCTTT.